A single T cell receptor (beta chain) is shown here with its context. What it binds is not known. The method was immunoSEQ multiplex PCR; TCRdb's version includes in-frame clones alone and lacks a portion of them. The sample lists about 84,000 clones; more than 80% were seen once. Germline CDR1 reads MNHEY; CDR2 reads SVGAGI. V lost 3 bases to trimming and J lost 0 bases, with 13 bases between them. This CDR3 contains 16 residues. Specified time point: week 47, end of study. A 20-mer mutant IDH1 peptide at 300 ug was injected subcutaneously with topical imiquimod. This entry comes from a study of a mutant IDH1 vaccine in newly diagnosed glioma.

V gene TRBV6-5 combines with J gene TRBJ2-3; weak D call: TRBD2 (6 bases). This sample comprised PBMCs, obtained from a glioma patient whose treatment included an IDH1 peptide vaccine. The origin of this receptor is a man in his forties with glioma. DNA of the CDR3: TGTGCCAGCAGTTATGGTCTAGCGACTAGCACAGATACGCAGTATTTT. It encodes CASSYGLATSTDTQYF.